This record covers a single T cell receptor (beta chain). The antigen remains unidentified. Clones were sequenced by immunoSEQ multiplex PCR, and TCRdb holds only the in-frame ones, with some missing. The table includes about 130,000 clones, 75% to 85% detected once. The V end was cut by 3 bases, the J end by 2 bases, with 7 bases between. The CDR3 loop spans 13 amino acids. This sample stems from a study of T cell responses to AZD1222 COVID-19 vaccine. Study-wide findings and caveats: Spike-specific TCRs gained breadth and depth after people received two AZD1222 doses. At baseline, just a handful of AZD1222 recipients tested seropositive.

The clonotype comes from an adult who received the MenACWY meningococcal vaccine as a control. The sample consisted of peripheral blood, taken 28 days after the second dose of the MenACWY control vaccine. The chain joins TRBV12-3 or TRBV12-4 to TRBJ1-2, with D hard to call. In DNA, the CDR3 is TGTGCCAGCAGTTTTTTGGTGAACTATGGCTACACCTTC. Translated, it gives CASSFLVNYGYTF.